Below are 30 T cell receptor beta chains sequenced from a single sample in a study of CD8+ T cells in alopecia areata. RNA was extracted and reverse transcribed into cDNA as the sequencing template. Assay: immunoSEQ multiplex PCR; the TCRdb copy retains only in-frame clones and omits some. The sample lists about 270,000 clones, 60% occurring once. Indicated treatment: oral pan-JAK inhibitor, 5-10 mg twice daily. The specimen comprised CD4+ T cells sorted from blood, sampled around week 54, from a patient treated with tofacitinib. All receptors come from a human donor with alopecia areata.

The chain combines TRBV2 with TRBJ1-2; D gene unclear. CDR3 size: 11 residues. Germline-derived CDR1 and CDR2 are SNHLY and FYNNEI. Trimming pared 6 bases from V and 7 bases from J, leaving 9 bases between. The CDR3 nucleotides read TGTGCCAGCAGGGAGGACGGTGGCTACACCTTC. It specifies CASREDGGYTF.

V is TRBV5-6 and J is TRBJ1-5; 7 bases map to TRBD1. V was pared by 5 bases and J by 6 bases, with 5 bases of the junction left unmatched. CDR1 is SGHDT, CDR2 YYEEEE, per germline. CDR3 length: 13 residues. CDR3 amino acids: CASSTTGTQPQHF. Here the CDR3 DNA reads TGTGCCAGCAGTACGACAGGGACTCAGCCCCAGCATTTT.

The J gene is TRBJ2-2, the V gene TRBV5-1; perhaps TRBD2 as D (7 bases). Germline CDR1 is SGHRS and CDR2 is YFSETQ. Trimming removed 0 bases from V and 4 bases from J, with 10 bases in between. The CDR3 extends over 15 amino acids. The CDR3 DNA reads TGCGCCAGCAGCTTGGAGGCGGGGGCCACCGGGGAGCTGTTTTTT. This encodes CASSLEAGATGELFF.

This chain links TRBV30 with TRBJ2-5; D unclear. V was clipped by 4 bases and J by 1 base, with 1 base between them. Looked up from germline, CDR1 is GTSNPN and CDR2 is SVGIG (reference sequence). The CDR3 has 10 residues. CDR3 residues: CAWTQETQYF. In DNA, the CDR3 is TGTGCCTGGACCCAAGAGACCCAGTACTTC.

The rearrangement links TRBV30 to TRBJ1-5, with 11 bases fitting TRBD1. The V gene's germline CDR1 is GTSNPN and CDR2 SVGIG (reference sequence). V gave up 0 bases and J gave up 5 bases; unmatched junction bases: 3. This CDR3 is 15 amino acids long. The CDR3 protein is CAWSVGDRGYQPQHF. In nucleotides, the CDR3 is TGTGCCTGGAGTGTGGGGGACAGGGGGTATCAGCCCCAGCATTTT.

The chain has TRBV6-5 and TRBJ1-1; weak D call: TRBD1 (6 bases). Germline V gene lookup returns CDR1 MNHEY and CDR2 SVGAGI. Trimming cost V 1 base and J 5 bases, with 11 bases left between them. The CDR3 is made up of 14 amino acids. CDR3 protein: CASSYFRGWTEAFF. CDR3 sequence (DNA): TGTGCCAGCAGTTACTTCAGGGGATGGACTGAAGCTTTCTTT.

The rearrangement joins TRBV6-5 to TRBJ2-5, with 10 bases aligning to TRBD2. The germline V gene encodes CDR1 MNHEY and CDR2 SVGAGI. The CDR3 spans 15 residues. With 2 bases clipped from V and 5 bases from J, the junction kept 5 bases outside the gene matches. The CDR3: CASSYGSGGAETQYF. The CDR3 nucleotides are TGTGCCAGCAGTTACGGAAGCGGGGGGGCTGAGACCCAGTACTTC.

The rearrangement joins TRBV4-1 to TRBJ1-6; 8 nucleotides agree with TRBD1. This CDR3 is 16 amino acids long. Germline CDR1 MGHRA, CDR2 YSYEKL. The trim removed 8 bases at V and 6 bases at J, leaving 12 bases unmatched. The CDR3 is CASAPIRQGANSPLHF. Written as DNA, the CDR3 is TGCGCCAGCGCCCCCATCCGCCAGGGGGCTAATTCACCCCTCCACTTT.

J is TRBJ1-1 and V is TRBV27; D might be TRBD1 (6 bases). The V and J ends lost 0 bases and 0 bases respectively, with 8 bases between them. Germline CDR1 reads MNHEY; CDR2 reads SMNVEV (reference sequence). The CDR3 sequence is 15 residues long. The CDR3 DNA reads as TGTGCCAGCAGTTTATCCGACAGGTTGAACACTGAAGCTTTCTTT. It codes for CASSLSDRLNTEAFF.

The chain links TRBV18 to TRBJ2-5; D unclear. The CDR3 sequence is 11 residues long. Trimming removed 6 bases from V and 0 bases from J, with 2 bases in between. Germline V lookup: CDR1 KGHSH, CDR2 LQKENI. CDR3 in DNA: TGTGCCAGCTCGTACCAAGAGACCCAGTACTTC. Protein: CASSYQETQYF.

This CDR3 is CASSVVAGSSYEQYF. The CDR3 DNA follows: TGCGCCAGCAGCGTCGTGGCAGGGAGTTCCTACGAGCAGTACTTC. V gene TRBV4-1 combines with J gene TRBJ2-7; possibly TRBD1 or TRBD2 for D (5 bases each). The CDR3 sequence is 15 residues long. Germline CDR1 is MGHRA and CDR2 is YSYEKL. Trimming pared 5 bases from V and 1 base from J, leaving 15 bases between.

The chain combines TRBV6-5 with TRBJ1-5; 8 bases map to TRBD1. The CDR3 is made up of 15 amino acids. CDR1 and CDR2 from the germline V gene are MNHEY and SVGAGI. The trim removed 6 bases at V and 6 bases at J, leaving 10 bases unmatched. The CDR3 loop is CASRETGGVGQPQHF. In nucleotides, the CDR3 is TGTGCCAGCAGAGAAACAGGGGGAGTGGGTCAGCCCCAGCATTTT.

In its sample, this clone was seen once. Other DNA sequences in this sample translate to the same CDR3. J is TRBJ1-2 and V is TRBV5-1; no definite D call. V was trimmed by 0 bases and J by 5 bases, leaving 5 bases between them. The CDR3 loop spans 12 amino acids. The V gene's germline CDR1 is SGHRS and CDR2 YFSETQ. CDR3 bases: TGCGCCAGCAGCTTGGGGAATTATGGCTACACCTTC. Amino acids: CASSLGNYGYTF.

This clone appeared a few times. In the same sample, other DNA sequences code for this CDR3. V and J are TRBV29-1 and TRBJ2-3; a possible D gene is TRBD2 (6 bases). There are 11 residues in the CDR3. The V end lost 3 bases, the J end lost 6 bases, and 7 bases lay between the germline ends. Germline values: CDR1 SQVTM, CDR2 ANQGSEA. The CDR3 sequence: CSVDRGDTQYF. In DNA, the CDR3 is TGCAGCGTTGACCGGGGGGATACGCAGTATTTT.

There are many counts of this clone. The J gene is TRBJ2-7, the V gene TRBV7-3, with D unclear. The V and J ends lost 2 bases and 3 bases respectively, with 8 bases between them. Germline CDR1 reads SGHTA; CDR2 reads FQGTGA. The CDR3 is 13 residues long. CDR3 sequence (DNA): TGTGCCAGCAGCTTATCACAGAGCTACGAGCAGTACTTC. Its protein product is CASSLSQSYEQYF.

This chain connects TRBV29-1 to TRBJ2-5, with 8 bases identical to TRBD1. The CDR3 is made up of 13 amino acids. Trimming at V came to 7 bases and at J to 4 bases, leaving 8 bases not matched to a gene. Germline loops: CDR1 SQVTM, CDR2 ANQGSEA. CDR3 loop: CSEQGARAETQYF. The CDR3, as DNA: TGCAGCGAGCAGGGGGCGCGGGCAGAGACCCAGTACTTC.

The rearrangement uses TRBV29-1 and TRBJ1-2; 8 nucleotides agree with TRBD1. The V gene's germline CDR1 is SQVTM and CDR2 ANQGSEA. Germline trimming cut 3 bases from V and 3 bases from J; bases unmatched to any gene: 3. CDR3 size: 13 residues. Here the CDR3 reads CSVDHRGDYGYTF. The CDR3 bases are TGCAGCGTTGACCACAGGGGGGACTATGGCTACACCTTC.

The sample holds a few counts of this clone. The chain couples TRBV30 to TRBJ2-5; 7 positions match TRBD2. Germline CDR1 GTSNPN, CDR2 SVGIG (reference sequence). V was clipped by 6 bases and J by 1 base; unmatched bases: 8. The CDR3 spans 14 residues. This chain's CDR3 is CACEGTMSQETQYF. CDR3 nucleotide sequence: TGTGCCTGTGAGGGGACTATGAGCCAAGAGACCCAGTACTTC.

The gene calls are TRBV6-5 and TRBJ1-1; TRBD1 matches at 7 bases. V trimming: 5 bases; J trimming: 0 bases; junction bases outside the gene matches: 6. This CDR3 has 15 amino acids. Germline V gene lookup returns CDR1 MNHEY and CDR2 SVGAGI. CDR3 protein: CASSQTGLMNTEAFF. The CDR3 nucleotides are TGTGCCAGCAGTCAGACAGGGCTGATGAACACTGAAGCTTTCTTT.

A few counts support this clone. CDR3 sequence (DNA): TGTGCCAGCAGTGAAGCGCGTGGCGGGGGCCCAGAGACCCAGTACTTC. Protein product: CASSEARGGGPETQYF. The chain employs TRBV2 and TRBJ2-5, with TRBD2 as a possible D gene (7 bases). V dropped 0 bases and J dropped 4 bases, with 15 bases sitting between them. The germline V gene has CDR1 SNHLY and CDR2 FYNNEI. The CDR3 totals 16 residues.

This chain joins TRBV30 and TRBJ2-2, with no clear D. CDR1 and CDR2 from the germline V gene are GTSNPN and SVGIG (reference sequence). V lost 0 bases and J lost 1, with 6 bases in between. The CDR3 runs to 14 residues. The CDR3 region has the DNA TGTGCCTGGAGTGTTTTACAGAACACCGGGGAGCTGTTTTTT. Translating gives CAWSVLQNTGELFF.

Concerning this clone: At one end the junction does not follow the germline gene, possibly because of a read error. The J gene is TRBJ2-5, the V gene TRBV20-1; D call uncertain. The CDR3 has 8 residues. CDR1 DFQATT and CDR2 SNEGSKA come from the germline V gene (reference sequence). This chain's CDR3 is CSARKGNF. The CDR3 DNA reads as TGCAGTGCTAGAAAAGGGAACTTC.

The chain has TRBV2 and TRBJ2-7; D might be TRBD1 or TRBD2, each matching 5 bases. The CDR3 is 14 residues long. V was cut by 6 bases and J by 6 bases, with 18 bases left in between. Germline loops: CDR1 SNHLY, CDR2 FYNNEI. CDR3 DNA: TGTGCCAGCAGGCCCCAGGGAGTCCGTGGCGAGCAGTACTTC. This codes for CASRPQGVRGEQYF. Combining the CDR3 with reference TRBV2 and TRBJ2-7 gives the whole variable domain EPEVTQTPSHQVTQMGQEVILRCVPISNHLYFYWYRQILGQKVEFLVSFYNNEISEKSEIFDDQFSVERPDGSNFTLKIRSTKLEDSAMYFCASRPQGVRGEQYFGPGTRLTVT.

This clone was seen more than once but under ten times. This chain joins TRBV29-1 and TRBJ2-5; D may be TRBD1 or TRBD2 (5 bases each). Germline V gives CDR1 SQVTM, CDR2 ANQGSEA. Trimming left V 7 bases short and J 5 bases short, with 17 bases between. This CDR3 comprises 13 residues. CDR3 nucleotides: TGCAGCGGGGGACGTCAAGCAGGGGAGACCCAGTACTTC. Translating gives CSGGRQAGETQYF.

This clone was observed a few times. V gene TRBV7-2 combines with J gene TRBJ2-7; 14 nucleotides align to TRBD2. Looked up from germline, CDR1 is SGHTA and CDR2 is FQGNSA. The CDR3 is 16 residues long. The trim removed 5 bases at V and 3 bases at J, leaving 6 bases unmatched. DNA of the CDR3: TGTGCCAGCAGCCCGCAGGGACTAGCGGGGGACTACGAGCAGTACTTC. Protein sequence: CASSPQGLAGDYEQYF.

This clone appeared a few times. The chain employs TRBV11-2 and TRBJ1-5; TRBD1 is a possible D gene (6 bases). The V end was cut by 1 base, the J end by 4 bases, with 17 bases between. From germline, CDR1 is SGHAT and CDR2 FQNNGV. The CDR3 is 17 residues long. The CDR3 nucleotides read TGTGCCAGCAGCTTAGGGCATTCGGACAGAGGAAATCAGCCCCAGCATTTT. This translates into CASSLGHSDRGNQPQHF.

In regard to this clone: Mismatch with germline at one junction end may stem from a read error. The gene calls are TRBV14 and TRBJ2-4; D is unresolved. From germline, CDR1 is SGHDN and CDR2 FVKESK. The CDR3 loop spans 11 amino acids. Written as DNA, the CDR3 is TGTGCCAGCAGCCCCTCGGCAGTTTCCAACTTC. This codes for CASSPSAVSNF.

CDR3 coding DNA: TGTGCTAGTGGTTTGGTATCTGGTGGGATGAACACTGAAGCTTTCTTT. This translates into CASGLVSGGMNTEAFF. The V gene is TRBV12-5, the J gene TRBJ1-1; D uncertain. V was cut by 0 bases and J by 0 bases, with 11 bases left in between. The CDR3 has 16 amino acids. The germline gives CDR1 LGHNT, CDR2 FRNRAP.

The V call is TRBV23-1, the J call TRBJ1-4, with D tentatively TRBD1 (6 bases). TRBV23-1 is filed as an ORF, its function uncertain. The CDR3 extends over 15 amino acids. V gave up 0 bases and J gave up 4 bases, with 9 bases separating them. The chain's CDR3 is CASSQSDSFNEKLFF. CDR3 sequence (DNA): TGCGCCAGCAGTCAATCGGACAGTTTTAATGAAAAACTGTTTTTT.

V usage is TRBV5-1 and J usage is TRBJ2-1; possibly TRBD2 for D (5 bases). Trimming took off 5 bases at V and 5 bases at J, with 17 bases between the two ends. Germline CDR1 is SGHRS and CDR2 is YFSETQ. The CDR3 sequence is 15 residues long. The CDR3 is CASSRPVSGHNEQFF. CDR3 DNA: TGCGCCAGCAGTCGGCCGGTAAGCGGACACAATGAGCAGTTCTTC. The variable domain in full, with the rest retrieved from reference TRBV5-1 and TRBJ2-1, is KAGVTQTPRYLIKTRGQQVTLSCSPISGHRSVSWYQQTPGQGLQFLFEYFSETQRNKGNFPGRFSGRQFSNSRSEMNVSTLELGDSALYLCASSRPVSGHNEQFFGPGTRLTVL.